What follows are 3 T cell receptor beta chains derived from one specimen sequenced in a study of technical replicates of blood from a few donors. Assay: immunoSEQ multiplex PCR; the TCRdb copy retains only in-frame clones and omits some. The table shows 80,000 or so clones, with 95% to 97% occurring only once. The sample was T cells isolated from PBMCs. The receptors were sampled from a human donor in good health.

CDR3 sequence reads: CATRRSSYNEQFF. CDR3 sequence (DNA): TGTGCCACCAGAAGGAGCTCCTACAATGAGCAGTTCTTC. The chain has TRBV15 and TRBJ2-1; D ambiguous. The CDR3 runs 13 residues. The germline V gene has CDR1 LNHNV and CDR2 YYDKDF (reference sequence). Between the trimmed V and J ends, which lost 6 bases and 0 bases, there was a span of 6 bases.

V usage is TRBV5-4 and J usage is TRBJ2-5; 7 nucleotides agree with TRBD2. V gave up 6 bases and J gave up 5 bases; unmatched junction bases: 16. The CDR3 is 16 residues long. Germline CDR1 and CDR2: SGHNT and YYREEE (reference sequence). DNA of the CDR3: TGTGCCAGCACCCCGGCCACGGGGGGTTCGGGGGAGACCCAGTACTTC. Protein sequence: CASTPATGGSGETQYF.

The chain is built from TRBV9 and TRBJ2-2; no reliable D call. The V gene lost 3 bases and the J gene lost 5 bases, with 14 bases spanning the gap. This CDR3 comprises 15 residues. Germline V lookup: CDR1 SGDLS, CDR2 YYNGEE. The CDR3 spells CASSADDSFTGELFF. The CDR3 region has the DNA TGTGCCAGCAGCGCAGACGACTCCTTTACCGGGGAGCTGTTTTTT. Based on the CDR3 plus reference TRBV9 and TRBJ2-2, the full variable domain is DSGVTQTPKHLITATGQRVTLRCSPRSGDLSVYWYQQSLDQGLQFLIQYYNGEERAKGNILERFSAQQFPDLHSELNLSSLELGDSALYFCASSADDSFTGELFFGEGSRLTVL.